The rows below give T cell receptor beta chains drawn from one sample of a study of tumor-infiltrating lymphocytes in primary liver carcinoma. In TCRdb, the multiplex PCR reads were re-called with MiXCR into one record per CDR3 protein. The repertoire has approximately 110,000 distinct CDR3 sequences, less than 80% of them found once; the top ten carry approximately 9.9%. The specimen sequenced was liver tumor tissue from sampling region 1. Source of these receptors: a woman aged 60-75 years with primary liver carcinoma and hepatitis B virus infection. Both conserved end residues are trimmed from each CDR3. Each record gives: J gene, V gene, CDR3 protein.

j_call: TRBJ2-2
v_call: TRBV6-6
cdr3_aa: ARSSTSSRNTGELF

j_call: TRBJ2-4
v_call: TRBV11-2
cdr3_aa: ASSLATSKDIQY

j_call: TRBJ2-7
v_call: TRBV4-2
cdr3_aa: ASSQDRSGETYEQY

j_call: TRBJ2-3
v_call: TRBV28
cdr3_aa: ASSRRGAGYRGY

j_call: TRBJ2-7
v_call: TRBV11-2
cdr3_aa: ASSLAGVGRGYEQY

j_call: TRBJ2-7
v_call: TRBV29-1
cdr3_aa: SVGGLAAPYEQY

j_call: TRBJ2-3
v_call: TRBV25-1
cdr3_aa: ASSEAAGYTDTQY

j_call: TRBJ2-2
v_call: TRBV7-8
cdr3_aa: ASSLSPTIRGGELF

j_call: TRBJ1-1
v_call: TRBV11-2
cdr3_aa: ASRTKGQGANTEAF

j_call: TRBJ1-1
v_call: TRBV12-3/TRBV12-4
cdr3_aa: ASSSGAGTGPPEAF

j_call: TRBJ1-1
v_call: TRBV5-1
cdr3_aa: ASRLDRGPLMNSEAS

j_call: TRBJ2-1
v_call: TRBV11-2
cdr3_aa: VSSLGQLGIVYNEQF

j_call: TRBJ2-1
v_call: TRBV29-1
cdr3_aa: SVDRVYNEEF

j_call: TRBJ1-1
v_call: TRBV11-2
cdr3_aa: ASSLVRGNTKAF

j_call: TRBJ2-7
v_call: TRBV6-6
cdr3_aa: ASRKGQWMYEQY

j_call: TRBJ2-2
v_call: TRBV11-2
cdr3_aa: AKSLEGTGELF

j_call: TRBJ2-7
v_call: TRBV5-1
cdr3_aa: ASSLDREQY

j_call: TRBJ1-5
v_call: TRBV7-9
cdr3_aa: ASSLRGEDQPQH

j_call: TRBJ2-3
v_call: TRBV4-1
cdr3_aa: ASSPSPSGRITDTQY

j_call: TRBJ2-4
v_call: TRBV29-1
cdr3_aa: SVGGGDDIQY

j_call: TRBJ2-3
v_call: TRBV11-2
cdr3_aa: ARSLVTGLTDTQY

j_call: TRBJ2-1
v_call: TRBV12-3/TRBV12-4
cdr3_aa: ASSLTGGYNERF

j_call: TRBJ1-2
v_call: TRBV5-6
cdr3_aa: ASSLVPGQGAGGYT

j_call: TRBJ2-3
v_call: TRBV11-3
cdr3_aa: ASSRRGGRSDTQY

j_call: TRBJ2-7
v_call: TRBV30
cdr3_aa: AWGRNTYEQY

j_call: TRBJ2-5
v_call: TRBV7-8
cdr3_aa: ASISNAGQGKTQY

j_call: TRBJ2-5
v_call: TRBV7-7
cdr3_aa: ASSPNTGGRETQY

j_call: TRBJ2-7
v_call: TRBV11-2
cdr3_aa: ASSLNPRGLARGWTYGQY

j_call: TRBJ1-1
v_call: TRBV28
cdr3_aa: ASSSSWGPNIEAF

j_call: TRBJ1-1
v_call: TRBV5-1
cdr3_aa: ASSPSKGTGRLAF

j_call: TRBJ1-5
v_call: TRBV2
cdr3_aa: ASRGLGNSNQPQH

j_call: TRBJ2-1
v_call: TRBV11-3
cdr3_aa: ASARTNYNEQF

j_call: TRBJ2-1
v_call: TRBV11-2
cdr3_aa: ASESGSYIEQF

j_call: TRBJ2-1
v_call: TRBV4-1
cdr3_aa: ATRRPGERLF

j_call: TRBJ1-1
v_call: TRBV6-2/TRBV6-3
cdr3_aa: ASSPWDREFTEAF

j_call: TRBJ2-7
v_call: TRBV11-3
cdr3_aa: ASSLERLGGPRSYEQY

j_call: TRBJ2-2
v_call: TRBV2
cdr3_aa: ASTADTGELF

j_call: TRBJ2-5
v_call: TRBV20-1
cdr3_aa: STRVDLGTGSLETQY

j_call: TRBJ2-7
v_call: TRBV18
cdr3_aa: ASSPAGTPNYEQY

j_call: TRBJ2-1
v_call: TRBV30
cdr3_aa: AWSVGASYNEQF

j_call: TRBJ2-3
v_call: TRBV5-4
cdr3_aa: ASSLKSLARTDTQY

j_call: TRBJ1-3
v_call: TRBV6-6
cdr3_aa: ASSPSQVTGNTIY

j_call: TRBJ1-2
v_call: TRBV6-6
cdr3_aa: ASSQTWGNT

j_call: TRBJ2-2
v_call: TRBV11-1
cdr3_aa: ASSLVGTGVRELF

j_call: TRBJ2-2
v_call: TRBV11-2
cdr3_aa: ACGMLAGTNTEELF

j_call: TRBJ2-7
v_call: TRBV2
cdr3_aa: ASSESSGSSHEQY

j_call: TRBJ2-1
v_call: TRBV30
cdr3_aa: AWSVVEGDKRARSSYNEQF

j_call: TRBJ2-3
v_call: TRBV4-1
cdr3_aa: ASSQVWNGGFTDTQY

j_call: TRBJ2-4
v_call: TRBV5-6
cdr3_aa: ANSRRDLNIQY

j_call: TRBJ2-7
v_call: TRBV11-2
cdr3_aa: TSSLDRGHTSEQY

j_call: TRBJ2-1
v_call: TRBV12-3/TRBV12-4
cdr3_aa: ASSLDWDSTNNEQF

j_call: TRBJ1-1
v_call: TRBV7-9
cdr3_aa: ASSPGRPAF

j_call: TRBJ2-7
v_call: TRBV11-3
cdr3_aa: AGSLVGIPSYEQY

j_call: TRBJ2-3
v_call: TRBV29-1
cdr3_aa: SVEDMALTDTQY

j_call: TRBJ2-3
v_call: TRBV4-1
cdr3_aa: TSSQTIGTDTQY

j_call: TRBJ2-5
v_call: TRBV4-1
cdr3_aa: ASSQTPSGRGWETQY

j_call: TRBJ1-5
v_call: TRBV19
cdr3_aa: ASSILGRTNQPQH

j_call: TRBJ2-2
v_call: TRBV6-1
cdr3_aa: ASSVEGLARGGELF